This T cell receptor beta chain was sequenced in a study of vaccination and CD4 T cells after COVID-19. Treatment described: roughly 10-day PBMC culture with coronavirus spike peptide pools or control peptides (ViraFEST assay). After being plated at over 1.5 million per well, PBMCs were cultured with 10 IU/ml IL-2 and approximately 10 ug/ml peptide pools. Cultured CD4+ T cell DNA was sequenced using the Oncomine TCR Beta short-read assay. Researchers extracted genomic DNA from CD4+ T cells that had been cultured. MiXCR, run by TCRdb on the PCR reads, gives a single entry per CDR3 protein. The table lists about 23,000 distinct CDR3 sequences, around 54% of them singletons. This CDR3 is 13 amino acids long. V was pared by 4 bases and J by 9 bases, with 13 bases between. Germline CDR1 is KGHDR and CDR2 is SFDVKD. This clonotype occurred a few times. Antigen: not known.

The source is a human donor who had recovered from COVID-19. This chain joins TRBV24-1 and TRBJ2-3; D ambiguous. Sequencing was performed on CD4+ T cells from blood, cultured in vitro. The CDR3 loop reads CATSEGTTGTQYF. CDR3 nucleotides: TGTGCCACCAGTGAGGGTACAACTGGGACGCAGTATTTT.